A few counts support the clone carrying this TCR beta chain. Rearranged V-D-J TRB sequences were amplified with a mixed TRB-A/B primer pool. From the multiplex PCR reads, TCRdb called clonotypes with MiXCR, one entry per CDR3 protein. The repertoire holds over 10,000 distinct CDR3 sequences, with 20% to 25% as singletons. Amplification of TCR beta used genomic DNA extracted from peripheral blood. These data come from a study of T cell repertoires in aging, cancer and after chemotherapy. Whole-study context: Donor ages fell into six groups from 30 or younger up to 70 or older.

Germline CDR1 ENHRY, CDR2 SYGVKD. This CDR3 comprises 12 residues. Trimming pared 0 bases from V and 9 bases from J, leaving 6 bases between. The sequence came from a human donor in good health. Sequenced: blood. The chain employs TRBV10-3 and TRBJ1-5; D is uncertain. CDR3 loop: CAISESLGPQHF. DNA for the CDR3: TGTGCCATCAGTGAGTCCCTGGGGCCCCAGCATTTT.